The rows below give T cell receptor beta chains drawn from one sample of a study of CD8 T cells in Susac syndrome. TCRdb analysed the immunoSEQ multiplex PCR reads with MiXCR anew, one entry per CDR3 protein. The table has roughly 250,000 distinct CDR3 sequences, 90% to 96% seen once. Sequencing used CD4+ T cells from PBMCs. These receptor sequences come from a human donor with Susac syndrome. CDR3s include the opening cysteine and the closing phenylalanine or tryptophan. The D gene is left open where the match is weak. Size tells how often a clone was seen (once, few, many) or the class of an expanded clone, and some rows leave it out.

CDR3nt,CDR3aa,d_gene,j_gene,abundance,v_gene
TGTGCCAGTAGTATAGGGCTGCGGTCCCAGCATTTT,CASSIGLRSQHF,NA,TRBJ1-5,NA,TRBV19
TGCAGCGCCACGCGGACAGGGGTATTAAACACTGAAGCTTTCTTT,CSATRTGVLNTEAFF,TRBD1,TRBJ1-1,once,TRBV29-1
TGTGCCAGCAGCCAGCCCCAGCATTTT,CASSQPQHF,NA,TRBJ1-5,NA,TRBV3-1
TGCAGTGCTGGGTCAGGACGGACACTCGCGTACGAGCAGTACTTC,CSAGSGRTLAYEQYF,NA,TRBJ2-7,NA,TRBV20-1
TGCAGCTCGGGACACCACCTCCGGAACACTGAAGCTTTCTTT,CSSGHHLRNTEAFF,NA,TRBJ1-1,NA,TRBV29-1
TGCAGTGCTAGAACAGGCAGCCAGAACACTGAAGCTTTCTTT,CSARTGSQNTEAFF,NA,TRBJ1-1,NA,TRBV20-1
TGCGCCAGCAGCCGCACCCCGTTTGAGGTTAGGAGAGAGCCCCAGCATTTT,CASSRTPFEVRREPQHF,NA,TRBJ1-5,NA,TRBV4-1
TGTGCCAGCAGTGCATCCGGGATCGCTGAGACCCAGTACTTC,CASSASGIAETQYF,NA,TRBJ2-5,NA,TRBV12-3/TRBV12-4
TGTGCCAGTTTCGAGACCGGGACATTCAGAAACTATGGCTACACCTTC,CASFETGTFRNYGYTF,NA,TRBJ1-2,NA,TRBV19
TGTGCCAGCAGCCCAAGACAGCCAAACACAGATACGCAGTATTTT,CASSPRQPNTDTQYF,NA,TRBJ2-3,NA,TRBV9
TGTGCCAGCTCACCTAACCTAGAGAACACTGAAGCTTTCTTT,CASSPNLENTEAFF,NA,TRBJ1-1,NA,TRBV18
TGTGCCAGCAGCCAAGTTGGGGGACAGTCCAAAAACATTCAGTACTTC,CASSQVGGQSKNIQYF,TRBD1,TRBJ2-4,NA,TRBV3-1
TGTGCCAGCAGCCAAGGGGCGCGACGAAATGAGCAGTTCTTC,CASSQGARRNEQFF,NA,TRBJ2-1,NA,TRBV3-1
TGTGCCGCGGGGGGCTCTGGAAACACCATATATTTT,CAAGGSGNTIYF,NA,TRBJ1-3,NA,TRBV12-3/TRBV12-4
TGCAGCGTTACGACAGGGTCGGGGGAGACCCAGTACTTC,CSVTTGSGETQYF,TRBD1,TRBJ2-5,NA,TRBV29-1
TGTGCCAGCAACTTAGAGATCGACCCTGGCTATGGCTACACCTTC,CASNLEIDPGYGYTF,NA,TRBJ1-2,NA,TRBV11-2
TGTGCCAGCAGCCAAGATCCCCCTAGCGGCACAGATACGCAGTATTTT,CASSQDPPSGTDTQYF,NA,TRBJ2-3,few,TRBV3-1
TGTGCCACCAGTACAACGGATAACCAAGAGACCCAGTACTTC,CATSTTDNQETQYF,NA,TRBJ2-5,NA,TRBV19
TGTGCCAGCAGTGCCAGACTAGCGGGAGTTTTGGAGACCCAGTACTTC,CASSARLAGVLETQYF,TRBD2,TRBJ2-5,NA,TRBV25-1
TGTGCCAGCAGCTCCCTGGCCAGTGAGCAGTTCTTC,CASSSLASEQFF,NA,TRBJ2-1,NA,TRBV7-9
TGCAGCGTTGAACAGGGTCTGAACACTGAAGCTTTCTTT,CSVEQGLNTEAFF,NA,TRBJ1-1,NA,TRBV29-1
TGTGCCAGCAGCTACGCAAACGAGCAGTACTTC,CASSYANEQYF,NA,TRBJ2-7,NA,TRBV7-8
TGCAGTGCTAGAGATCGACAGGGCTACGAGCAGTACTTC,CSARDRQGYEQYF,TRBD1,TRBJ2-7,few,TRBV20-1
TGTGCCAGCAGCCAAGGTGTCGGGCGGGAGGAGACCCAGTACTTC,CASSQGVGREETQYF,TRBD2,TRBJ2-5,NA,TRBV3-1
TGTGCCAGCACCCTCCAGGGGGGCGCGAACTACAATGAGCAGTTCTTC,CASTLQGGANYNEQFF,NA,TRBJ2-1,NA,TRBV7-8